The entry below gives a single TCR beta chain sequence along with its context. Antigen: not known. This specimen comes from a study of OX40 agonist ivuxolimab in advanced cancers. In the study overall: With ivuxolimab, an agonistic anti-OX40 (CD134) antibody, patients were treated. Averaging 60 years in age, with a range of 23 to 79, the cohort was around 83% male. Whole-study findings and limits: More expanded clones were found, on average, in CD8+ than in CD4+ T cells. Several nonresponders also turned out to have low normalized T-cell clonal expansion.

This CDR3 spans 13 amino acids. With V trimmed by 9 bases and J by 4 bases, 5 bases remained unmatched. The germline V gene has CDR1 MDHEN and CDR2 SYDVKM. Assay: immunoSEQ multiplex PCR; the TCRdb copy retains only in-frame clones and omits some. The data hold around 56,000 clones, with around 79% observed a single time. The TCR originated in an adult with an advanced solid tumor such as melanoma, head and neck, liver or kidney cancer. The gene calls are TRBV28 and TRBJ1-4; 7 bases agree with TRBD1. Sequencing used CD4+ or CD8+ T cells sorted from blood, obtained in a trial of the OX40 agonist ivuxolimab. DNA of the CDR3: TGTGCCAGTACGGGACAGTTTAATGAAAAACTGTTTTTT. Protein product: CASTGQFNEKLFF. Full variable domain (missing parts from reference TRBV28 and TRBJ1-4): DVKVTQSSRYLVKRTGEKVFLECVQDMDHENMFWYRQDPGLGLRLIYFSYDVKMKEKGDIPEGYSVSREKKERFSLILESASTNQTSMYLCASTGQFNEKLFFGSGTQLSVL.